Following are 24 T cell receptor beta chains from one sample sequenced in a study of identical twins. One entry per CDR3 protein, called by TCRdb with MiXCR from the 5' RACE reads. The sample yields hundreds of thousands of distinct CDR3 sequences, 18% seen once. The same specimen was also included in a second study, on T cells expressing NK-cell markers.

Material for sequencing was PBMCs. The receptors were gathered from a woman aged 18-35 years in good health.

The CDR3 reads CSVRRQIMNTEAFF. CDR3 nucleotides: TGCAGCGTTCGTCGACAGATAATGAACACTGAAGCTTTCTTT. The chain combines TRBV29-1 with TRBJ1-1; D possibly corresponds to TRBD1 (5 bases). The CDR3 totals 14 residues. CDR1 and CDR2 from the germline V gene are SQVTM and ANQGSEA. Deletions cut 5 bases from V and 0 bases from J, with 13 bases between.

V is TRBV11-3 and J is TRBJ2-2; TRBD1 matches 9 bases. The CDR3 loop spans 14 amino acids. Looked up from germline, CDR1 is SGHNT and CDR2 is YENEEA. Trimming took 4 bases from V and 10 from J; bases not matched to a gene: 7. CDR3 region: CASSSGQGFAELFF. CDR3 nucleotides: TGTGCCAGCAGCTCGGGACAGGGCTTTGCGGAGCTGTTTTTT.

The V call is TRBV5-5, the J call TRBJ1-6, with TRBD1 matching over 9 bases. Germline CDR1 SGHKS, CDR2 YYEKEE (reference sequence). This CDR3 is built from 15 residues. V was pared by 4 bases and J by 6 bases, with 5 bases of the junction left unmatched. CDR3 region: CASSAGTGSNSPLHF. CDR3 coding DNA: TGTGCCAGCAGCGCCGGGACAGGGAGTAATTCACCCCTCCACTTT.

The chain recombines TRBV7-2 with TRBJ2-7; D ambiguous. V shed 5 bases and J shed 5 bases, with 7 bases lying between them. The CDR3 extends over 11 amino acids. In germline, CDR1 is SGHTA, CDR2 FQGNSA. The CDR3 nucleotides are TGTGCCAGCAGCCGAGACAACGAGCAGTACTTC. Amino acid sequence: CASSRDNEQYF.

The chain uses TRBV10-3 and TRBJ2-1; TRBD2 matches at 8 bases. Trimming cost V 6 bases and J 9 bases; bases outside gene matches: 7. Per the germline V gene, CDR1 is ENHRY and CDR2 is SYGVKD. The CDR3 spans 13 residues. CDR3 protein: CAIRAGGEGEQFF. In DNA form, the CDR3 reads TGTGCCATCAGGGCGGGAGGAGAAGGTGAGCAGTTCTTC.

The sample holds a few counts of this clonotype. The V and J genes are TRBV5-1 and TRBJ1-5; a weak D match, TRBD1 (6 bases). The CDR3 spans 15 residues. CDR1 and CDR2 (germline): SGHRS, YFSETQ. The ends were cut back, 4 bases at V and 2 bases at J, with 13 bases in the middle. The CDR3 loop reads CASSLGTKGNQPQHF. CDR3 sequence (DNA): TGCGCCAGCAGCCTCGGGACAAAGGGCAATCAGCCCCAGCATTTT.

This clonotype occurred a few times. The chain uses TRBV20-1 and TRBJ2-5; D may be TRBD1 (6 bases). This CDR3 region has 13 residues. Looked up from germline, CDR1 is DFQATT and CDR2 is SNEGSKA (reference sequence). Trimming removed 2 bases at V and 0 bases at J, with 7 bases between. The CDR3 is CSARRTDQETQYF. The CDR3 bases are TGCAGTGCTAGAAGGACAGACCAAGAGACCCAGTACTTC.

This clonotype has only a few counts. The chain uses TRBV19 and TRBJ2-3; D gene ambiguous. The CDR3 sequence is 16 residues long. Germline loops: CDR1 LNHDA, CDR2 SQIVND (reference sequence). Trimming stripped 5 bases from V and 0 bases from J, with 15 bases between. CDR3 nucleotides: TGTGCCAGTAGTGGTTCAAGCAGCCTCAGCACAGATACGCAGTATTTT. Amino acid sequence: CASSGSSSLSTDTQYF.

The rearrangement uses TRBV7-2 and TRBJ2-2; TRBD2 is a possible D gene (5 bases). Per germline, CDR1 SGHTA and CDR2 FQGNSA. V dropped 5 bases and J dropped 6 bases, with 16 bases sitting between them. This CDR3 spans 15 amino acids. CDR3 sequence (DNA): TGTGCCAGCAGCCCCCGGGCGAGGGAGTCCGGGGAGCTGTTTTTT. Translating gives CASSPRARESGELFF.

This clonotype was counted only a few times. The chain joins TRBV7-2 to TRBJ2-7; 12 positions agree with TRBD2. J was trimmed by 2 bases and V by 5 bases; bases with no gene match: 4. Germline V lookup: CDR1 SGHTA, CDR2 FQGNSA. The CDR3 spans 15 residues. In DNA, the CDR3 is TGTGCCAGCAGCATACTAGCGGGGGGCCCCTACGAGCAGTACTTC. Protein: CASSILAGGPYEQYF.

This clonotype was counted a few times. The genes are TRBV12-3 or TRBV12-4 and TRBJ2-3; perhaps TRBD1 as D (5 bases). V dropped 7 bases and J dropped 6 bases, with 17 bases sitting between them. This CDR3 comprises 14 residues. CDR3 region: CASTPGIRVDTQYF. The CDR3 DNA sequence: TGTGCCAGCACCCCAGGGATTCGTGTGGATACGCAGTATTTT.

The sample holds a few counts of this clonotype. The chain couples TRBV20-1 to TRBJ1-4; 10 bases are a match to TRBD1. J lost 6 bases, V lost 4 bases, and 8 bases had no gene match. Per the germline V gene, CDR1 is DFQATT and CDR2 is SNEGSKA (reference sequence). The CDR3 extends over 15 amino acids. The CDR3 bases are TGCAGTGCTACTCCCGGGACAGGGGCGGATGAAAAACTGTTTTTT. As protein: CSATPGTGADEKLFF.

The chain recombines TRBV4-1 with TRBJ2-7; TRBD1 might be the D (6 bases). Germline CDR1 and CDR2: MGHRA and YSYEKL. The ends were cut back, 4 bases at V and 0 bases at J, with 13 bases in the middle. CDR3 size: 15 residues. This chain's CDR3 is CASSPRTASSYEQYF. The CDR3 nucleotides read TGCGCCAGCAGCCCCCGGACAGCCAGCTCCTACGAGCAGTACTTC.

This clonotype has a count of ten or more. The V and J genes are TRBV12-3 or TRBV12-4 and TRBJ1-1; D is uncertain. With 7 bases removed from V and 7 bases from J, the gap between germline ends came to 13 bases. The CDR3 loop spans 12 amino acids. Written as DNA, the CDR3 is TGTGCCAGCACTTCGAATGGGGTTGAAGCTTTCTTT. Its protein product is CASTSNGVEAFF.

The rearrangement joins TRBV4-2 to TRBJ2-1; 7 bases agree with TRBD2. The CDR3 runs to 12 residues. Unmatched junction bases numbered 4, after V lost 0 bases and J lost 14 bases. Germline-derived CDR1 and CDR2 are LGHNA and YNFKEQ. CDR3 sequence reads: CASSQDIGGKFF. The CDR3 nucleotides are TGTGCCAGCAGCCAAGATATCGGGGGGAAGTTCTTC.

The CDR3 DNA reads TGCAGCGTTGTGGCCTTGGACAGCTTATACGAGCAGTACTTC. Protein: CSVVALDSLYEQYF. The chain employs TRBV29-1 and TRBJ2-7; D might be TRBD1 (6 bases). The CDR3 has 14 amino acids. V lost 4 bases, J lost 4 bases, and 17 bases lay in between. CDR1 is SQVTM, CDR2 ANQGSEA, per germline.

This chain uses TRBV4-2 with TRBJ2-3, with 10 bases lining up with TRBD2. This CDR3 region has 16 residues. V shed 1 base and J 1 base; nucleotides not matched to a gene: 2. Per the germline V gene, CDR1 is LGHNA and CDR2 is YNFKEQ. The CDR3 nucleotides read TGTGCCAGCAGCCAAGGGAGCGGGGGGGGCACAGATACGCAGTATTTT. Its translation: CASSQGSGGGTDTQYF.

This clonotype was picked up a small number of times. The chain combines TRBV29-1 with TRBJ2-7; 8 nucleotides align to TRBD2. The CDR3 covers 13 residues. Losses at the gene ends were 5 bases for V and 3 bases for J; bases not matched to a gene: 6. In germline, CDR1 is SQVTM, CDR2 ANQGSEA. The CDR3, as DNA: TGCAGCGTTTCCAGCGGGAGTCTCTACGAGCAGTACTTC. This codes for CSVSSGSLYEQYF.

This clonotype appeared a few times. The chain employs TRBV12-3 or TRBV12-4 and TRBJ2-3; D might be TRBD1 (5 bases). Trimming stripped 3 bases from V and 5 bases from J, with 15 bases between. The CDR3 contains 15 residues. CDR3 nucleotides: TGTGCCAGCAGTTTCACAGGAGTGGAAGGAGATACGCAGTATTTT. Its translation is CASSFTGVEGDTQYF.

Many counts were recorded for this clonotype. CDR3: CSVALGYTF. Here the CDR3 DNA reads TGCAGCGTTGCACTGGGCTACACCTTC. This rearrangement joins TRBV29-1 to TRBJ1-2; D is unclear. V dropped 4 bases and J dropped 8 bases, with 5 bases sitting between them. Germline CDR1 SQVTM, CDR2 ANQGSEA. The CDR3 covers 9 residues.

This clonotype was counted at least ten times. J is TRBJ2-4 and V is TRBV7-9; D is uncertain. Germline values: CDR1 SEHNR, CDR2 FQNEAQ (reference sequence). The CDR3 has 15 residues. V gave up 2 bases and J gave up 0 bases, with 8 bases separating them. CDR3 protein: CASSLSELAKNIQYF. CDR3 nucleotides: TGTGCCAGCAGCTTATCGGAGTTAGCCAAAAACATTCAGTACTTC.

The sample holds a few counts of this clonotype. The rearrangement joins TRBV19 to TRBJ1-1, with D possibly being TRBD1 (5 bases). V shed 10 bases and J shed 8 bases, with 14 bases lying between them. This CDR3 is 11 amino acids long. CDR1 LNHDA and CDR2 SQIVND come from the germline V gene (reference sequence). The CDR3, as DNA: TGTGCCACCGGCCAGGGAGCCGAAGCTTTCTTT. Translating it yields CATGQGAEAFF.

This clonotype has a handful of counts. V usage is TRBV12-3 or TRBV12-4 and J usage is TRBJ2-1; 8 positions agree with TRBD1. The CDR3 sequence is 14 residues long. With 7 bases clipped from V and 4 bases from J, the junction kept 6 bases outside the gene matches. The CDR3 loop is CASIGDRNYNEQFF. The CDR3 nucleotides read TGTGCCAGCATTGGGGACAGGAATTACAATGAGCAGTTCTTC.

This clonotype turned up a few times. This CDR3 reads CASSLGFRREGRETQYF. DNA for the CDR3: TGTGCCAGCAGTTTAGGATTTCGGCGGGAGGGCCGGGAGACCCAGTACTTC. The rearrangement joins TRBV12-3 or TRBV12-4 to TRBJ2-5; TRBD2 matches at 9 bases. V dropped 1 base and J dropped 5; count of bases not matched to a gene: 11. The CDR3 sequence is 17 residues long.